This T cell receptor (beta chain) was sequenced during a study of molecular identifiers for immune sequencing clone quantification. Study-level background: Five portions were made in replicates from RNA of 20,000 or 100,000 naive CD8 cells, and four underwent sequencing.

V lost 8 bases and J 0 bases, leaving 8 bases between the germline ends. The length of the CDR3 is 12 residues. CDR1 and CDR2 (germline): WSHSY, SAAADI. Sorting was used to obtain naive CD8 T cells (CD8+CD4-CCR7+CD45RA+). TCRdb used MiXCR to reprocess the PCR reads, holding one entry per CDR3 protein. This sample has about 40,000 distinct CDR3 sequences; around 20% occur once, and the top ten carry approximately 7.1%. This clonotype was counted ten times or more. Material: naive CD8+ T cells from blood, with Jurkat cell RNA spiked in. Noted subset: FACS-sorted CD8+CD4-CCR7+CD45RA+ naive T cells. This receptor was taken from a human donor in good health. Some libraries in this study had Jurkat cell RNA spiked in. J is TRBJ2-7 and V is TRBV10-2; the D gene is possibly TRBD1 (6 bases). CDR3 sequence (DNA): TGCGCCAGCGCAGGGGCCTCCTACGAGCAGTACTTC. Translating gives CASAGASYEQYF.